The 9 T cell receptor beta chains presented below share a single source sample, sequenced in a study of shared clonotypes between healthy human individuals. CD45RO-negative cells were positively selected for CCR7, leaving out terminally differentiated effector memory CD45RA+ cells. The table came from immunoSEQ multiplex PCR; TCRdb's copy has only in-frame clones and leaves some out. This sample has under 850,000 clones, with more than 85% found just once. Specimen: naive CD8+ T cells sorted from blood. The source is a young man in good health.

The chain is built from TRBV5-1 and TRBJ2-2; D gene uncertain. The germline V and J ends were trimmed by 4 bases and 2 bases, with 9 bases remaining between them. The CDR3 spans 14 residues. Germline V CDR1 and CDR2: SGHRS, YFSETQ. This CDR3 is CASSLKGNTGELFF. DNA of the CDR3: TGCGCCAGCAGCCTGAAAGGAAACACCGGGGAGCTGTTTTTT.

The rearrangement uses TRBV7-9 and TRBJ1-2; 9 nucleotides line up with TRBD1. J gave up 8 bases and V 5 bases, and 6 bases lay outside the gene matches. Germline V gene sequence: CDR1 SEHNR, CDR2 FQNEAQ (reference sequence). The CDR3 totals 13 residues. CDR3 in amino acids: CASSLEQGAGYTF. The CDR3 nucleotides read TGTGCCAGCAGCCTAGAACAGGGGGCAGGCTACACCTTC.

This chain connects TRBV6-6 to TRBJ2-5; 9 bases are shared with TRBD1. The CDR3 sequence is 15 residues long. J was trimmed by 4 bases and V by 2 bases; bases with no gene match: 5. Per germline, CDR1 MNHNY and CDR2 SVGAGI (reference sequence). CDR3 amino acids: CASSYRDRVRETQYF. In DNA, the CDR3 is TGTGCCAGCAGTTACCGGGACAGGGTGAGAGAGACCCAGTACTTC.

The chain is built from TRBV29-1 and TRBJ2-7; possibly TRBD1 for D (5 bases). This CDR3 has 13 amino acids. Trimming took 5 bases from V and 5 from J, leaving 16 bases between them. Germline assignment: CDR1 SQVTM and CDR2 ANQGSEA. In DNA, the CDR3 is TGCAGCGTTACCCGGAGAACAGGAGACGAGCAGTACTTC. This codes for CSVTRRTGDEQYF.

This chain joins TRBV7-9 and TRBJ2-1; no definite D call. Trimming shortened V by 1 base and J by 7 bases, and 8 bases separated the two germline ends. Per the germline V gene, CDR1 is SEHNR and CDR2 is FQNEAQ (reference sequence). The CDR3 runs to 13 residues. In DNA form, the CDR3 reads TGTGCCAGCAGCTTAGTCCCGAGTAATGAGCAGTTCTTC. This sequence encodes CASSLVPSNEQFF.

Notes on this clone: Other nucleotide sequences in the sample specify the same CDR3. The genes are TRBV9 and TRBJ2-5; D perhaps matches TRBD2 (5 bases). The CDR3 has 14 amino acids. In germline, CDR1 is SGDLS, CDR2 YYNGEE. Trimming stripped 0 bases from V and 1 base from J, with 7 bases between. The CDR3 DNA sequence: TGTGCCAGCAGCGTAGCCGGACTCCAAGAGACCCAGTACTTC. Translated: CASSVAGLQETQYF.

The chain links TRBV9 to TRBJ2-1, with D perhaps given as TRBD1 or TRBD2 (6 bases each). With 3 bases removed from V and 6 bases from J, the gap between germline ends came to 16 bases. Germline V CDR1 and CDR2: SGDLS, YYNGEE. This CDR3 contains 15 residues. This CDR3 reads CASSAGTLGSNEQFF. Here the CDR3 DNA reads TGTGCCAGCAGCGCGGGGACACTCGGGAGCAATGAGCAGTTCTTC. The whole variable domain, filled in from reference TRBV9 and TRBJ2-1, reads DSGVTQTPKHLITATGQRVTLRCSPRSGDLSVYWYQQSLDQGLQFLIQYYNGEERAKGNILERFSAQQFPDLHSELNLSSLELGDSALYFCASSAGTLGSNEQFFGPGTRLTVL.

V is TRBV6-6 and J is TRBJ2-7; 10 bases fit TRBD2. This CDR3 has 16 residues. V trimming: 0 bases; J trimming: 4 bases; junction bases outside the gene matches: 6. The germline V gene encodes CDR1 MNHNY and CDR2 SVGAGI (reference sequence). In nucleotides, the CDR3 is TGTGCCAGCAGTTACTCGTTGGGTAGCGGGAGGTACGAGCAGTACTTC. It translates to CASSYSLGSGRYEQYF.

The CDR3 region is CASSPALDTQYF. CDR3 nucleotide sequence: TGTGCCAGCAGTCCGGCCCTAGATACGCAGTATTTT. The V call is TRBV7-9, the J call TRBJ2-3, with D unresolved. Germline values: CDR1 SEHNR, CDR2 FQNEAQ (reference sequence). The CDR3 totals 12 residues. V was shortened by 6 bases and J by 5 bases, with 9 bases between the two germline ends.